This T cell receptor beta chain was observed in a study of a mutant IDH1 vaccine in newly diagnosed glioma (TCRdb year 2021). Regarding the research as a whole: Vaccination started 4-6 weeks after radiotherapy alone, or was given together with temozolomide cycles in the groups whose treatment included chemotherapy. The week-35 safety follow-up took place at visit V12, and the week-47 end of study took place at visit V13. For exploratory analyses, approximately 25 treated patients had longitudinal TCRB deep sequencing done wherever samples were available. Before enrollment, patients had received standard therapy of radiotherapy alone, temozolomide alone, or radiochemotherapy with temozolomide; most received the combination. The roughly 30 treated patients were roughly 62% male and roughly 40% female, with a mean age of about 43 years. Peripheral blood was collected at six visits: V03 (baseline), V05, V07, V10, V12 and V13.

Explained via the paper, the time point label denotes: week 47, end of study. Each vaccine dose was 300 ug of a 20-mer mutant IDH1 peptide in Montanide, given subcutaneously with topical imiquimod. Eight vaccinations were administered to patients in weeks 1, 3, 5, 7, 11, 15, 19 and 23, corresponding to visits V03 through V10. All donors had newly diagnosed IDH1-mutant astrocytomas of WHO grade 3 or 4 that showed loss of nuclear ATRX. The samples were drawn from NOA16, a multicentre, single-arm, open-label phase I trial in Germany that tested a mutant IDH1 peptide vaccine in humans for the first time. Genomic DNA for TCRB sequencing was isolated from EDTA blood with the DNeasy Blood and Tissue Kit. About this clone itself: Its antigen is still unknown. No much larger clone is present one base from it, and per-base qualities are unavailable.

Reading the germline V gene (reference sequence) gives CDR1 MNHEY and CDR2 SMNVEV. From the cysteine through the phenylalanine, the CDR3 covers 16 amino acids. Of all the DNA, just the CDR3 is kept, 48 bases in frame from base 1. V is cut by 6 bases and J by 5 bases, and the space between the germline ends is 22 bases. To prepare the library, the immunoSEQ multiplex PCR assay was applied. Following the manufacturer's protocol, the hsTCRB Kit was used to amplify rearranged TCR beta chain sequences. Sequencing of TCRB libraries was carried out on an Illumina MiSeq. From the authors' description of their analysis: The proprietary platform of the kit vendor was used for demultiplexing, trimming and gene mapping. TCRdb stores this immuneACCESS table with in-frame sequences only. Part of the clones is absent; in the studies checked, under half of the shortfall reflects unresolved V genes, and no reason is known for the rest. The V and J calls and clone size come from that table; D and trimming were worked out from the DNA. Within this sample are about 94,000 clones, with roughly 89% of them counted one time only. The ten largest clones take up over 0.7% of the sample.

The paper as a whole reports these results and caveats: Availability determined which PBMC samples were chosen for TCRB deep sequencing. Pseudoprogression appeared unrelated to alterations in the top peripheral T cell clonotypes detected by TCRB sequencing. The authors stated that sample limitations prevented analyses of patient blood samples from being reproduced. Immune responses induced by the vaccine were seen in roughly 95% of patients across multiple MHC alleles.

Sequencing was performed on PBMCs, taken from a glioma patient whose treatment included an IDH1 peptide vaccine. The origin of this receptor is a woman between 50 and 59 years old with glioma. The chain joins TRBV27 to TRBJ1-2, and possibly TRBD1, on 6 matching bases. The sequenced DNA is TGTGCCAGCAGGCCAACCCCGGTGCAGGGGAGATATGGCTACACCTTC. It encodes CASRPTPVQGRYGYTF.